This TCR beta chain was identified in a study of T cells in Graves' hyperthyroidism and ophthalmopathy. Notes on the study in general: Among clonotypes expanded in thyroid above 0.001, most were also found in blood. Ophthalmopathy was identified by the model a median 6.5 months ahead of onset.

This CDR3 comprises 17 residues. Trimming removed 3 bases from V and 5 bases from J; junction bases left unmatched: 12. CDR1 and CDR2 from the germline V gene are SGHAT and FQDESV (reference sequence). This clonotype was observed many times. Its antigen is not known. Regions amplified from RNA transcripts were the TCR beta CDR3 regions. RT-PCR in the first round (using the HTBI primer set) targeted the TCR CDR3. MiXCR was run by TCRdb on the multiplex PCR reads, yielding one entry per CDR3 protein. The sample includes approximately 400,000 distinct CDR3 sequences, 13% to 15% of them seen just once. Sequencing was performed on blood. The TCR originated in a woman in her twenties or thirties with Graves' ophthalmopathy. This chain links TRBV11-1 with TRBJ2-1, with 8 bases lining up with TRBD2. The CDR3 here is CASSLRGALIPHNEQFF. In DNA form, the CDR3 reads TGTGCCAGCAGCTTGCGGGGGGCCCTGATTCCCCACAATGAGCAGTTCTTC. The variable domain in full, with the rest retrieved from reference TRBV11-1 and TRBJ2-1, is EAEVAQSPRYKITEKSQAVAFWCDPISGHATLYWYRQILGQGPELLVQFQDESVVDDSQLPKDRFSAERLKGVDSTLKIQPAELGDSAMYLCASSLRGALIPHNEQFFGPGTRLTVL.